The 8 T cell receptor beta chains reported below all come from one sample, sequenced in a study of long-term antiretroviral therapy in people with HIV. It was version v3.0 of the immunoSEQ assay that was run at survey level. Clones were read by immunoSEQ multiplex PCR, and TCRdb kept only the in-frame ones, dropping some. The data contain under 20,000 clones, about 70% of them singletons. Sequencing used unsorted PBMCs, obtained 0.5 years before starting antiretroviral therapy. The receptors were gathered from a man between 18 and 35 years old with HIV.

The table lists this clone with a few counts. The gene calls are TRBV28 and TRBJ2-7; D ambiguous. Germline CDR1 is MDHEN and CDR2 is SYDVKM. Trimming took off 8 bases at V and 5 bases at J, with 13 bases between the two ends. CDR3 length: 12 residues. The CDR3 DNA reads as TGTGCCAGCTATCGTAGGGAAGACGAGCAGTACTTC. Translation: CASYRREDEQYF.

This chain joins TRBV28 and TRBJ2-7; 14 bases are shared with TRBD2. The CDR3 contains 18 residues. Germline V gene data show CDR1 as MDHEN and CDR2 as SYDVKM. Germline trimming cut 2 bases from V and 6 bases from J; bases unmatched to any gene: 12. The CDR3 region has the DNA TGTGCCAGCAGTTTAGGGCCTCAGGGGACTAGCGGGAGCCTCGAGCAGTACTTC. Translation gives CASSLGPQGTSGSLEQYF.

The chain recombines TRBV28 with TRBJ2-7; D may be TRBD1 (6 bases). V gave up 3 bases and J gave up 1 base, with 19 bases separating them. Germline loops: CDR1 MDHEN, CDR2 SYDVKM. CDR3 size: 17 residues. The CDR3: CASSFPDRTAESYEQYF. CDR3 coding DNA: TGTGCCAGCAGTTTTCCCGACAGGACGGCTGAATCCTACGAGCAGTACTTC.

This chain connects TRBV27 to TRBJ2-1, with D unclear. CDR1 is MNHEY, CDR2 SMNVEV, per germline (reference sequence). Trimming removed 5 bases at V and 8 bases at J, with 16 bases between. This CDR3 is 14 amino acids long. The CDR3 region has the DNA TGTGCCAGCAGTCCGCGATTCGGCAACGATGAGCAGTTCTTC. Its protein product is CASSPRFGNDEQFF.

The CDR3 loop reads CASSFAPGGSYEQYF. CDR3 nucleotide sequence: TGTGCCAGCAGTTTCGCCCCTGGGGGTTCCTACGAGCAGTACTTC. The chain recombines TRBV28 with TRBJ2-7, with D possibly called TRBD1 or TRBD2 (5 bases each). The CDR3 totals 15 residues. The germline V gene has CDR1 MDHEN and CDR2 SYDVKM. V was trimmed by 3 bases and J by 1 base, leaving 13 bases between them.

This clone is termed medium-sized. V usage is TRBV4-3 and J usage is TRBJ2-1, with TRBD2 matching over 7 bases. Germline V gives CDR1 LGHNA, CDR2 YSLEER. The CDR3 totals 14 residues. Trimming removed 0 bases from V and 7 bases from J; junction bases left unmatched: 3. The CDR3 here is CASSQDGGRNEQFF. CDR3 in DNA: TGCGCCAGCAGCCAAGACGGCGGGAGAAATGAGCAGTTCTTC.

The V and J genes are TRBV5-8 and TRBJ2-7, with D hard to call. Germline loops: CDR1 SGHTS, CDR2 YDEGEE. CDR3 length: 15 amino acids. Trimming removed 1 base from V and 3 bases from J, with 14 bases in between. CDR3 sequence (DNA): TGTGCCAGCAGCTTGAGTCAGGAACCCTACTACGAGCAGTACTTC. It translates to CASSLSQEPYYEQYF.

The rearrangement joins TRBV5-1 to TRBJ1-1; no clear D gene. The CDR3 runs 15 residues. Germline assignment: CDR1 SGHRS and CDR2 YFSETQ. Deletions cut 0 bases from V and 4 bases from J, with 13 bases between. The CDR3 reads CASSLDGYSGTEAFF. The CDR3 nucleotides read TGCGCCAGCAGCTTGGATGGGTACTCAGGCACTGAAGCTTTCTTT.